These 20 T cell receptor beta chains came from one sample sequenced in a study of blood T cell repertoires in COVID-19. The data were produced by immunoSEQ multiplex PCR, yet TCRdb's version contains in-frame clones alone and is incomplete. The table records some 270,000 clones, 80% to 90% of them present only once. Sequenced material: peripheral blood. The receptors derive from a woman in her 70s with acute or convalescent COVID-19.

Points on this clone: The germline gene is not matched at one end of the junction; a read error may be the cause. The chain recombines TRBV3-1 (or the pseudogene TRBV3-2) with TRBJ2-7; the match to TRBD2 covers 12 bases. Germline V CDR1 and CDR2: LGHDT, YNNKEL (reference sequence). The CDR3 covers 17 residues. CDR3 in DNA: TGTGCCAGCAGCCAAGATCGTATGCCCCTACTAGCGGGGGGTGCAGTCTTC. Translated, it gives CASSQDRMPLLAGGAVF.

The genes are TRBV19 and TRBJ2-1, with a possible D match to TRBD1 (6 bases). Trimming cost V 5 bases and J 6 bases, with 20 bases left between them. Germline V gene sequence: CDR1 LNHDA, CDR2 SQIVND (reference sequence). CDR3 size: 16 residues. CDR3 nucleotides: TGTGCCAGTAGTTCCCCGGGTAGCAGGGGAGTCAATGAGCAGTTCTTC. This gives the protein CASSSPGSRGVNEQFF.

The chain couples TRBV6-1 to TRBJ2-1, with D possibly TRBD1 on 5 matching bases. The germline gives CDR1 MNHNS, CDR2 SASEGT. The V gene lost 1 base and the J gene lost 6 bases, with 16 bases spanning the gap. The length of the CDR3 is 16 residues. CDR3 sequence reads: CASSEDSEQDPNEQFF. The CDR3 DNA is TGTGCCAGCAGTGAAGATTCGGAACAGGACCCCAATGAGCAGTTCTTC.

The V call is TRBV5-6, the J call TRBJ1-6; D not certain. This CDR3 is built from 13 residues. V dropped 4 bases and J dropped 9 bases, with 11 bases sitting between them. Per germline, CDR1 SGHDT and CDR2 YYEEEE. The CDR3 spells CASSPPGFSPLHF. The CDR3 DNA follows: TGTGCCAGCAGCCCCCCGGGGTTTTCACCCCTCCACTTT.

The chain couples TRBV7-9 to TRBJ2-1; the D is unclear. The CDR3 covers 15 residues. Trimming took 5 bases from V and 10 from J, leaving 21 bases between them. Germline CDR1 and CDR2: SEHNR and FQNEAQ (reference sequence). Here the CDR3 DNA reads TGTGCCAGCAGCCCTATCCGAACCGTCCCCACGGAGCAGTTCTTC. This codes for CASSPIRTVPTEQFF.

The chain joins TRBV7-9 to TRBJ2-6, with TRBD1 identical over 7 bases. The trim removed 3 bases at V and 3 bases at J, leaving 8 bases unmatched. Germline CDR1 is SEHNR and CDR2 is FQNEAQ (reference sequence). The CDR3 is 17 amino acids. CDR3 DNA sequence: TGTGCCAGCAGCTTGTACAGGGGTGCGGATGGGGCCAACGTCCTGACTTTC. Its protein is CASSLYRGADGANVLTF. Supplemented by reference TRBV7-9 and TRBJ2-6, the full variable domain reads DTGVSQNPRHKITKRGQNVTFRCDPISEHNRLYWYRQTLGQGPEFLTYFQNEAQLEKSRLLSDRFSAERPKGSFSTLEIQRTEQGDSAMYLCASSLYRGADGANVLTFGAGSRLTVL.

V gene TRBV19 combines with J gene TRBJ1-5; D remains unclear. V dropped 5 bases and J dropped 0 bases, with 17 bases sitting between them. Germline-derived CDR1 and CDR2 are LNHDA and SQIVND (reference sequence). This CDR3 region has 17 residues. Written as DNA, the CDR3 is TGTGCCAGTAGTCCCCGGCACAGTCGTTATAGCAATCAGCCCCAGCATTTT. Protein: CASSPRHSRYSNQPQHF.

This clone was detected only a few times. Different DNA sequences within this sample yield the same CDR3. V gene TRBV12-3 or TRBV12-4 combines with J gene TRBJ1-1; no firm D call. The CDR3 is 13 residues long. V lost 3 bases and J 5 bases, leaving 10 bases between the germline ends. CDR3 residues: CASSLGGRTEAFF. In DNA form, the CDR3 reads TGTGCCAGCAGTTTGGGCGGGAGGACTGAAGCTTTCTTT.

The chain couples TRBV27 to TRBJ2-1; 10 bases align to TRBD2. V lost 7 bases to trimming and J lost 14 bases; unmatched junction nucleotides: 11. CDR1 MNHEY and CDR2 SMNVEV come from the germline V gene (reference sequence). The CDR3 is 13 amino acids. The CDR3 reads CASTSISGGREFF. The CDR3 DNA reads TGTGCCAGCACGTCGATTAGCGGGGGGAGGGAGTTCTTC.

This clone was seen only once. J is TRBJ1-1 and V is TRBV7-2, with a tentative D call TRBD1 (5 bases). Trimming cost V 3 bases and J 4 bases, with 9 bases left between them. CDR1 SGHTA and CDR2 FQGNSA come from the germline V gene. The CDR3 sequence is 13 residues long. The CDR3 sequence: CASSFRAPTEAFF. The CDR3, as DNA: TGTGCCAGCAGCTTCAGGGCCCCCACTGAAGCTTTCTTT.

The chain links TRBV14 to TRBJ1-6; D is ambiguous. The V end was cut by 3 bases, the J end by 4 bases, with 7 bases between. Per germline, CDR1 SGHDN and CDR2 FVKESK. The CDR3 totals 14 residues. Here the CDR3 reads CASSHPTYNSPLHF. The CDR3 nucleotides are TGTGCCAGCAGCCATCCAACTTATAATTCACCCCTCCACTTT. Drawing the rest from reference TRBV14 and TRBJ1-6, the complete variable domain is EAGVTQFPSHSVIEKGQTVTLRCDPISGHDNLYWYRRVMGKEIKFLLHFVKESKQDESGMPNNRFLAERTGGTYSTLKVQPAELEDSGVYFCASSHPTYNSPLHFGNGTRLTVT.

The chain combines TRBV5-6 with TRBJ2-1, with a weak D call TRBD2 (5 bases). CDR3 size: 14 residues. Germline CDR1 SGHDT, CDR2 YYEEEE. Trimming took off 0 bases at V and 6 bases at J, with 10 bases between the two ends. The CDR3 is CASSLGTPSNEQFF. The CDR3 region has the DNA TGTGCCAGCAGCTTGGGGACTCCTTCCAATGAGCAGTTCTTC. Filled out from reference TRBV5-6 and TRBJ2-1, the complete variable domain reads DAGVTQSPTHLIKTRGQQVTLRCSPKSGHDTVSWYQQALGQGPQFIFQYYEEEERQRGNFPDRFSGHQFPNYSSELNVNALLLGDSALYLCASSLGTPSNEQFFGPGTRLTVL.

This chain links TRBV29-1 with TRBJ1-1; 7 bases line up with TRBD1. This CDR3 region has 13 residues. Looked up from germline, CDR1 is SQVTM and CDR2 is ANQGSEA. Losses at the gene ends were 6 bases for V and 4 bases for J; bases not matched to a gene: 8. The CDR3 loop is CSVRGAGGTEAFF. Here the CDR3 DNA reads TGCAGCGTCAGAGGGGCAGGGGGCACTGAAGCTTTCTTT.

The CDR3 sequence is CATSGADRYGYTF. CDR3 DNA: TGTGCCACCAGTGGGGCCGACCGGTATGGCTACACCTTC. The chain joins TRBV24-1 to TRBJ1-2; D gene uncertain. V shed 5 bases and J shed 5 bases, with 11 bases lying between them. Per the germline V gene, CDR1 is KGHDR and CDR2 is SFDVKD. The CDR3 covers 13 residues.

The chain has TRBV9 and TRBJ2-1; the D is unclear. This CDR3 is built from 12 residues. V gave up 6 bases and J gave up 9 bases, with 13 bases separating them. The V gene's germline CDR1 is SGDLS and CDR2 YYNGEE. CDR3 in DNA: TGTGCCAGCAACAGTCCTCATGCTGAGCAGTTCTTC. Its protein is CASNSPHAEQFF.

V is TRBV7-9 and J is TRBJ2-1; 8 bases are shared with TRBD1. Germline V gene sequence: CDR1 SEHNR, CDR2 FQNEAQ (reference sequence). J was trimmed by 5 bases and V by 5 bases; bases with no gene match: 11. The CDR3 contains 16 residues. CDR3 nucleotide sequence: TGTGCCAGCAGCCGGAGGGGCAGGGGGCTTGACAATGAGCAGTTCTTC. Translation gives CASSRRGRGLDNEQFF.

The chain is built from TRBV30 and TRBJ1-6; 8 nucleotides align to TRBD1. The V gene's germline CDR1 is GTSNPN and CDR2 SVGIG (reference sequence). The V gene end was trimmed by 6 bases and the J gene end by 9 bases; junction bases not matched to a gene: 7. CDR3 size: 13 residues. The CDR3 loop is CACNRDRSSPLHF. As DNA, the CDR3 is TGTGCCTGTAATCGGGACAGGTCTTCACCCCTCCACTTT.

The chain links TRBV19 to TRBJ1-6; weak D call: TRBD1 (6 bases). This CDR3 spans 14 amino acids. Deletions cut 5 bases from V and 7 bases from J, with 12 bases between. The germline V gene encodes CDR1 LNHDA and CDR2 SQIVND (reference sequence). The CDR3 DNA is TGTGCCAGTAGTGGACAGTCCCTCAATTCACCCCTCCACTTT. This codes for CASSGQSLNSPLHF. Looking up the rest from reference TRBV19 and TRBJ1-6 gives the full variable domain: DGGITQSPKYLFRKEGQNVTLSCEQNLNHDAMYWYRQDPGQGLRLIYYSQIVNDFQKGDIAEGYSVSREKKESFPLTVTSAQKNPTAFYLCASSGQSLNSPLHFGNGTRLTVT.

The chain carries TRBV7-9 and TRBJ2-2; a possible D gene is TRBD1 (6 bases). The CDR3 consists of 16 residues. Germline V gives CDR1 SEHNR, CDR2 FQNEAQ (reference sequence). Trimming shortened V by 2 bases and J by 4 bases, and 14 bases separated the two germline ends. The CDR3 region has the DNA TGTGCCAGCAGCTTATTGGGGGCCGCGGGCACCGGGGAGCTGTTTTTT. This encodes CASSLLGAAGTGELFF.

J is TRBJ2-1 and V is TRBV7-9; a weak D match, TRBD2 (5 bases). Germline CDR1 SEHNR, CDR2 FQNEAQ (reference sequence). V was clipped by 4 bases and J by 11 bases, with 15 bases between them. The CDR3 has 13 residues. DNA of the CDR3: TGTGCCAGCAGCTATCTGGAGGCTTCCCAGCAGTTCTTC. Its translation is CASSYLEASQQFF. Supplemented by reference TRBV7-9 and TRBJ2-1, the full variable domain reads DTGVSQNPRHKITKRGQNVTFRCDPISEHNRLYWYRQTLGQGPEFLTYFQNEAQLEKSRLLSDRFSAERPKGSFSTLEIQRTEQGDSAMYLCASSYLEASQQFFGPGTRLTVL.